This TCR beta chain derives from a study of blood T cells in healthy people across ages. Whole-study context: About one barcoded TCR beta cDNA was captured per two T cells. Study-wide results and caveats: Compared with aged donors, long-lived donors showed fewer expanded clones, suggesting selection.

The study drew donors from healthy Caucasian individuals in Russia aged about 6 to 100. Isolated PBMCs totaled at least 6 million in each sample. V gave up 4 bases and J gave up 0 bases, with 14 bases separating them. The CDR3 length is 15 residues. In germline, CDR1 is SGHRS, CDR2 YFSETQ. As to this clonotype: As yet, its antigen is unknown.

PCR was performed a second time for about 7 to 12 cycles using a sample-barcoded 5' primer and a J-beta primer mix. TCRdb reanalysed the 5' RACE reads using MiXCR and keeps one entry per CDR3 protein. The table shows some 1.5 million distinct CDR3 sequences, with 28% occurring only once. This chain links TRBV5-1 with TRBJ2-7, with D perhaps TRBD2 (5 bases). Source material: blood. This TCR was recovered from a young woman in good health. CDR3 in DNA: TGCGCCAGCAGCCCAGCGCCAACTAGCTCCTACGAGCAGTACTTC. Amino acid sequence: CASSPAPTSSYEQYF.